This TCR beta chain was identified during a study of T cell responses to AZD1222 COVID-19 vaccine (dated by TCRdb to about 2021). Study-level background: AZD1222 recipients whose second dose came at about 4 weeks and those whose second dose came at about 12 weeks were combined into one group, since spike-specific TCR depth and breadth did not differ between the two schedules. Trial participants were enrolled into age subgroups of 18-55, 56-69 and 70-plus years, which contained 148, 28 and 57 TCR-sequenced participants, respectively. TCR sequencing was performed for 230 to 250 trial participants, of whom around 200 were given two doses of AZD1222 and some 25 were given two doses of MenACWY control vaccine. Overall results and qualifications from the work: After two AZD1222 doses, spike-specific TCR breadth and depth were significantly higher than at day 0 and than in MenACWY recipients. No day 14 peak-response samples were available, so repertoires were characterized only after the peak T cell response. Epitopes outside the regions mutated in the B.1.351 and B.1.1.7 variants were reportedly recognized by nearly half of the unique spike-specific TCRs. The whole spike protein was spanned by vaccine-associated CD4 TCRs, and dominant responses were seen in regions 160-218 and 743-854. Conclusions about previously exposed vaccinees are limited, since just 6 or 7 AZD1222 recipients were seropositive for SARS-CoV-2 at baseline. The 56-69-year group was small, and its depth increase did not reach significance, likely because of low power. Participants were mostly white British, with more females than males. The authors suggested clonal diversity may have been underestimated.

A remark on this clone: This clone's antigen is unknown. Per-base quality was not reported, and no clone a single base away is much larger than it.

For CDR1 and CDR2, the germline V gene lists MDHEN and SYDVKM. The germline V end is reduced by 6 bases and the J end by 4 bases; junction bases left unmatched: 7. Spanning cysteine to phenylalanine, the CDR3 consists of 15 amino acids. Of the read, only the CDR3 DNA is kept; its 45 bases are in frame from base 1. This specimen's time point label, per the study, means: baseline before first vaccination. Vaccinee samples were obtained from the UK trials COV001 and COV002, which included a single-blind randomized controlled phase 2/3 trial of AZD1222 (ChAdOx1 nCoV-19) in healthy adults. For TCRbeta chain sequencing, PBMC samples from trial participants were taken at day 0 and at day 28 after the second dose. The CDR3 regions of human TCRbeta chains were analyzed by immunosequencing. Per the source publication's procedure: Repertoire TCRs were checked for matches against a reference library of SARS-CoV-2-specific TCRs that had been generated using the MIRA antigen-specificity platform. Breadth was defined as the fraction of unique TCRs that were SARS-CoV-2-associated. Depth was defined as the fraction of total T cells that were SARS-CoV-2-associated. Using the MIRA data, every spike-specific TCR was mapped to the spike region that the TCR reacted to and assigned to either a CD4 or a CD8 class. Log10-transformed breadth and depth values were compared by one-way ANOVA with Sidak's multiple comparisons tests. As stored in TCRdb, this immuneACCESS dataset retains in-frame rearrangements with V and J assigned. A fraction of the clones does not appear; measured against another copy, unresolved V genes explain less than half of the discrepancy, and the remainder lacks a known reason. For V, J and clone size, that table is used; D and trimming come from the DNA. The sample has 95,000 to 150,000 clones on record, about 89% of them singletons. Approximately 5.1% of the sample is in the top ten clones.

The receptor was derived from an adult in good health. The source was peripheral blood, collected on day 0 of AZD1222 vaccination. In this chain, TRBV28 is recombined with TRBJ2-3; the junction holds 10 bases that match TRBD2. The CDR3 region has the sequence CASSSASGSADTQYF. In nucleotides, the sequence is TGTGCCAGCAGCTCAGCTAGCGGGAGTGCAGATACGCAGTATTTT.